The 25 T cell receptor beta chains below were found in one sample sequenced in a study of blood T cell repertoires in COVID-19. Assay: immunoSEQ multiplex PCR; the TCRdb copy retains only in-frame clones and omits some. The data hold around 400,000 clones, with approximately 89% observed a single time. The sequencing sample was made of peripheral blood. The receptors originated from a woman in her 30s with COVID-19, enrolled during active disease.

The rearrangement links TRBV5-6 to TRBJ2-7; D might be TRBD1 (5 bases). Germline assignment: CDR1 SGHDT and CDR2 YYEEEE. The CDR3 extends over 15 amino acids. V shed 0 bases and J shed 5 bases, with 15 bases lying between them. Here the CDR3 reads CASSLGRGSGNEQYF. The DNA of the CDR3 is TGTGCCAGCAGCTTGGGTAGGGGTAGTGGAAACGAGCAGTACTTC.

This chain connects TRBV5-4 to TRBJ2-7; D possibly corresponds to TRBD2 (8 bases). The CDR3 covers 16 residues. Trimming left V 4 bases short and J 6 bases short, with 23 bases between. Germline CDR1 reads SGHNT; CDR2 reads YYREEE (reference sequence). CDR3 coding DNA: TGTGCCAGCAGCGTACGAGGGGGCCCCGGGACTAGCGAGCAGTACTTC. Residues: CASSVRGGPGTSEQYF.

The chain carries TRBV5-5 and TRBJ2-1, with a possible D match to TRBD2 (6 bases). Germline lookup yields CDR1 SGHKS and CDR2 YYEKEE (reference sequence). Trimming stripped 3 bases from V and 3 bases from J, with 10 bases between. The CDR3 consists of 14 residues. CDR3 DNA: TGTGCCAGCAGCTCACTAGCTTTCTACAATGAGCAGTTCTTC. It specifies CASSSLAFYNEQFF. The variable domain in full, with the rest retrieved from reference TRBV5-5 and TRBJ2-1, is DAGVTQSPTHLIKTRGQQVTLRCSPISGHKSVSWYQQVLGQGPQFIFQYYEKEERGRGNFPDRFSARQFPNYSSELNVNALLLGDSALYLCASSSLAFYNEQFFGPGTRLTVL.

The rearrangement links TRBV24-1 to TRBJ2-5; a possible D gene is TRBD2 (5 bases). This CDR3 region has 14 residues. The V end was cut by 1 base, the J end by 5 bases, with 10 bases between. Germline CDR1 KGHDR, CDR2 SFDVKD. The CDR3 is CATSDLSGVETQYF. The CDR3 bases are TGTGCCACCAGTGATTTATCCGGGGTTGAGACCCAGTACTTC.

The rearrangement joins TRBV4-2 to TRBJ2-1, with D possibly TRBD1 on 6 matching bases. Trimming took 1 base from V and 2 from J, leaving 9 bases between them. The germline V gene has CDR1 LGHNA and CDR2 YNFKEQ. The CDR3 totals 15 residues. The CDR3 nucleotides read TGTGCCAGCAGCCAAGTTGCAGGGGCCTACAATGAGCAGTTCTTC. Protein product: CASSQVAGAYNEQFF.

CDR3 protein: CASSRSGRGDTQYF. The CDR3 region has the DNA TGCGCCAGCAGCCGAAGCGGTCGAGGGGATACGCAGTATTTT. The gene calls are TRBV4-1 and TRBJ2-3; D might be TRBD2 (5 bases). The CDR3 sequence is 14 residues long. Trimming took 4 bases from V and 6 from J, leaving 14 bases between them. From germline, CDR1 is MGHRA and CDR2 YSYEKL.

The chain joins TRBV3-1 (or the pseudogene TRBV3-2) to TRBJ2-2, with D possibly TRBD2 on 6 matching bases. Trimming pared 6 bases from V and 4 bases from J, leaving 18 bases between. CDR1 and CDR2 from the germline V gene are LGHDT and YNNKEL (reference sequence). CDR3 length: 16 amino acids. CDR3 DNA: TGTGCCAGCAGTCGGGGCGGGACGCCAGCCACCGGGGAGCTGTTTTTT. Translation gives CASSRGGTPATGELFF.

The chain couples TRBV28 to TRBJ1-4; D not resolved. Germline loops: CDR1 MDHEN, CDR2 SYDVKM. Deletions cut 7 bases from V and 7 bases from J, with 19 bases between. The CDR3 runs to 15 residues. The CDR3 DNA is TGTGCCAGCACCTTGAGGGCCCTGGGAGGTGAAAAACTGTTTTTT. This encodes CASTLRALGGEKLFF.

The V call is TRBV5-1, the J call TRBJ2-1; no firm D call. CDR1 SGHRS and CDR2 YFSETQ come from the germline V gene. The CDR3 totals 15 residues. The V gene lost 2 bases and the J gene lost 0 bases, with 9 bases spanning the gap. The CDR3 bases are TGCGCCAGCAGCTTCACAATCGCCTCCTACAATGAGCAGTTCTTC. Translation: CASSFTIASYNEQFF.

This clone was seen a handful of times. The V and J genes are TRBV28 and TRBJ1-4; 8 positions agree with TRBD1. The germline V gene has CDR1 MDHEN and CDR2 SYDVKM. V shed 10 bases and J 7 bases; nucleotides not matched to a gene: 5. The CDR3 is made up of 12 amino acids. As DNA, the CDR3 is TGTGCCATCCGGACAGGGACTGAAAAACTGTTTTTT. Translation: CAIRTGTEKLFF.

The chain recombines TRBV2 with TRBJ1-1; D possibly corresponds to TRBD1 (6 bases). This CDR3 region has 13 residues. Germline assignment: CDR1 SNHLY and CDR2 FYNNEI. The V end lost 3 bases, the J end lost 4 bases, and 9 bases lay between the germline ends. The CDR3 DNA sequence: TGTGCCAGCAGTGAGAAAGGGGGCACTGAAGCTTTCTTT. The encoded protein is CASSEKGGTEAFF. Full variable domain (remainder filled in from reference TRBV2 and TRBJ1-1): EPEVTQTPSHQVTQMGQEVILRCVPISNHLYFYWYRQILGQKVEFLVSFYNNEISEKSEIFDDQFSVERPDGSNFTLKIRSTKLEDSAMYFCASSEKGGTEAFFGQGTRLTVV.

The CDR3 nucleotides are TGTGCCAGCAGCGTACCGGGACAGGGGTTTTTAGAGACCCAGTACTTC. This sequence encodes CASSVPGQGFLETQYF. This chain links TRBV5-4 with TRBJ2-5; 10 bases align to TRBD1. This CDR3 has 16 amino acids. The junction had 10 bases not matched to a gene; V was cut back by 4 bases and J by 4 bases. The germline V gene has CDR1 SGHNT and CDR2 YYREEE (reference sequence).

The chain carries TRBV24-1 and TRBJ1-4; 9 positions agree with TRBD1. With V trimmed by 2 bases and J by 4 bases, 4 bases remained unmatched. The V gene's germline CDR1 is KGHDR and CDR2 SFDVKD. The CDR3 sequence is 16 residues long. The CDR3 region is CATSDSRTGVNEKLFF. DNA for the CDR3: TGTGCCACCAGTGATTCAAGGACAGGGGTTAATGAAAAACTGTTTTTT.

The chain links TRBV5-1 to TRBJ2-1; D might be TRBD1 (6 bases). CDR1 is SGHRS and CDR2 is YFSETQ in the germline V gene. CDR3 length: 12 residues. Trimming shortened V by 5 bases and J by 6 bases, and 9 bases separated the two germline ends. The CDR3 here is CASRTTGNEQFF. CDR3 coding DNA: TGCGCCAGCAGAACGACAGGCAATGAGCAGTTCTTC.

This clone was found once. The V and J genes are TRBV3-1 (or the pseudogene TRBV3-2) and TRBJ2-7, with 10 bases that match TRBD2. Per the germline V gene, CDR1 is LGHDT and CDR2 is YNNKEL (reference sequence). Trimming cost V 4 bases and J 6 bases; bases outside gene matches: 6. The CDR3 length is 14 residues. The CDR3: CASSPGLAASEQYF. The CDR3 DNA is TGTGCCAGCAGCCCCGGACTAGCGGCGTCCGAGCAGTACTTC.

This chain links TRBV27 with TRBJ2-7; 7 bases agree with TRBD1. J lost 0 bases, V lost 9 bases, and 11 bases had no gene match. Per germline, CDR1 MNHEY and CDR2 SMNVEV (reference sequence). The CDR3 is 15 amino acids. The DNA of the CDR3 is TGTGCCAGGGGGTCTAGGACAGGCTTCTCCTACGAGCAGTACTTC. Translation gives CARGSRTGFSYEQYF.

The rearrangement links TRBV10-3 to TRBJ1-3; tentatively, D is TRBD1 (5 bases). The CDR3 totals 15 residues. The V end lost 0 bases, the J end lost 4 bases, and 10 bases lay between the germline ends. Germline values: CDR1 ENHRY, CDR2 SYGVKD. Here the CDR3 DNA reads TGTGCCATCAGTGAGTCCAGGGTAGCCGGAAACACCATATATTTT. As protein: CAISESRVAGNTIYF.

The chain has TRBV29-1 and TRBJ2-1, with a tentative D call TRBD1 (6 bases). Germline-derived CDR1 and CDR2 are SQVTM and ANQGSEA. This CDR3 spans 14 amino acids. V was pared by 7 bases and J by 1 base, with 14 bases between. The CDR3 reads CSARDIVSYNEQFF. In DNA, the CDR3 is TGCAGCGCGAGGGACATCGTATCCTACAATGAGCAGTTCTTC.

V gene TRBV2 combines with J gene TRBJ1-1; TRBD1 might be the D (6 bases). Trimming pared 6 bases from V and 4 bases from J, leaving 18 bases between. The CDR3 length is 15 residues. Germline V gives CDR1 SNHLY, CDR2 FYNNEI. The CDR3 reads CASRRYQGMSTEAFF. Here the CDR3 DNA reads TGTGCCAGCAGGAGGTACCAGGGGATGAGCACTGAAGCTTTCTTT.

V is TRBV2 and J is TRBJ2-3, with 10 bases matching TRBD2. The germline V gene has CDR1 SNHLY and CDR2 FYNNEI. CDR3 size: 17 residues. Trimming removed 6 bases from V and 1 base from J; junction bases left unmatched: 10. Here the CDR3 reads CASSLPLAGVRTDTQYF. In nucleotides, the CDR3 is TGTGCCAGCAGCCTACCCCTAGCGGGAGTTCGCACAGATACGCAGTATTTT.

The chain employs TRBV30 and TRBJ1-2, with TRBD1 identical over 8 bases. Germline values: CDR1 GTSNPN, CDR2 SVGIG (reference sequence). V trimming: 1 base; J trimming: 1 base; junction bases outside the gene matches: 2. There are 14 residues in the CDR3. CDR3 in amino acids: CAWSGTGLNYGYTF. The CDR3 nucleotides are TGTGCCTGGAGTGGGACAGGGCTTAACTATGGCTACACCTTC.

The chain carries TRBV4-1 and TRBJ1-5; a possible D gene is TRBD1 (5 bases). Trimming cost V 0 bases and J 5 bases, with 11 bases left between them. The length of the CDR3 is 15 residues. Germline assignment: CDR1 MGHRA and CDR2 YSYEKL. The CDR3 nucleotides read TGCGCCAGCAGCCAAGAAGTTGGGGCCGATCAGCCCCAGCATTTT. Its translation is CASSQEVGADQPQHF.

The chain joins TRBV5-5 to TRBJ2-4, with 12 bases lining up with TRBD1. V trimming: 4 bases; J trimming: 8 bases; junction bases outside the gene matches: 4. This CDR3 has 14 residues. The V gene's germline CDR1 is SGHKS and CDR2 YYEKEE (reference sequence). CDR3 in amino acids: CASSVGQGAHIQYF. CDR3 bases: TGTGCCAGCAGCGTGGGACAGGGGGCGCACATTCAGTACTTC.

V usage is TRBV6-6 and J usage is TRBJ1-5, with 8 bases fitting TRBD1. The germline V gene encodes CDR1 MNHNY and CDR2 SVGAGI (reference sequence). The CDR3 contains 15 residues. The trim removed 8 bases at V and 3 bases at J, leaving 9 bases unmatched. The CDR3 region has the DNA TGTGCCAGCCGATCGCCGGGACAGGTCAATCAGCCCCAGCATTTT. Its translation is CASRSPGQVNQPQHF.

The CDR3 DNA sequence: TGTGCCAGCAGCTTAGCGGGCGGGAGGGCCTCCCAGTACTTC. Its translation is CASSLAGGRASQYF. This rearrangement joins TRBV11-1 to TRBJ2-5; 9 positions match TRBD2. Germline assignment: CDR1 SGHAT and CDR2 FQDESV (reference sequence). The ends lost 0 bases at V and 9 bases at J; junction bases unmatched: 5. The CDR3 extends over 14 amino acids. The whole variable domain, remainder taken from reference TRBV11-1 and TRBJ2-5, is EAEVAQSPRYKITEKSQAVAFWCDPISGHATLYWYRQILGQGPELLVQFQDESVVDDSQLPKDRFSAERLKGVDSTLKIQPAELGDSAMYLCASSLAGGRASQYFGPGTRLLVL.